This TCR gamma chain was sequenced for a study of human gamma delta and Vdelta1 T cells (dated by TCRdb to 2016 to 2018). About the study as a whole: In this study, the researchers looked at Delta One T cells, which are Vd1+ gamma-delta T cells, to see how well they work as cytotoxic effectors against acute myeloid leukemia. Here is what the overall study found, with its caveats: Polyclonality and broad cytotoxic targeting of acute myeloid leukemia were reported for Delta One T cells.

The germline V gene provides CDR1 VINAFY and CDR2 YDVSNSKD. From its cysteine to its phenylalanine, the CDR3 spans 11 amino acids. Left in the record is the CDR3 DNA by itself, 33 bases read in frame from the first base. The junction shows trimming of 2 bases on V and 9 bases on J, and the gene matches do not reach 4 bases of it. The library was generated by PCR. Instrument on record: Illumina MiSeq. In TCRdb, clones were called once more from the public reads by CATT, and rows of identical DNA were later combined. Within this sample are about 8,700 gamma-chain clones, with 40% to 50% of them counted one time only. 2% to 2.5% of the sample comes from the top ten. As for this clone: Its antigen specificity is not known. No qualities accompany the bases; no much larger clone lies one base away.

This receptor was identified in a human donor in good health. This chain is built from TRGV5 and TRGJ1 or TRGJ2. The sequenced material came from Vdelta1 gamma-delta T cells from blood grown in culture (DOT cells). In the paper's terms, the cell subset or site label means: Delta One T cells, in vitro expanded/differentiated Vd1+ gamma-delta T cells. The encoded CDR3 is CATWDTFKKLF. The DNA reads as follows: TGTGCCACCTGGGACACCTTTAAGAAACTCTTT.